These 5 T cell receptor beta chains were sequenced from one sample in a study of blood T cell repertoires in COVID-19. Generated by immunoSEQ multiplex PCR, the TCRdb table keeps only in-frame clones and is missing some. Among about 500,000 clones listed, 87% were seen once. Material for sequencing was PBMCs or T cells enriched from blood (not recorded which). These receptors originate from a young woman who had recovered from COVID-19.

In this sample, this clone turned up a few times. The genes are TRBV7-2 and TRBJ1-2; D gene ambiguous. Germline loops: CDR1 SGHTA, CDR2 FQGNSA. The V gene lost 1 base and the J gene lost 0 bases, with 6 bases spanning the gap. The CDR3 loop spans 14 amino acids. The DNA of the CDR3 is TGTGCCAGCAGCTTAGACCCGGCTAACTATGGCTACACCTTC. Its protein is CASSLDPANYGYTF.

This chain links TRBV28 with TRBJ2-1; TRBD1 matches 7 bases. V was pared by 3 bases and J by 4 bases, with 6 bases of the junction left unmatched. The CDR3 sequence is 15 residues long. Germline-derived CDR1 and CDR2 are MDHEN and SYDVKM. The CDR3: CASSLSQQGYNEQFF. The CDR3 DNA follows: TGTGCCAGCAGTTTGTCTCAACAGGGGTACAATGAGCAGTTCTTC.

Only one count was recorded for this clone. The chain combines TRBV19 with TRBJ2-2; TRBD2 matches 10 bases. CDR1 is LNHDA and CDR2 is SQIVND in the germline V gene (reference sequence). This CDR3 is built from 17 residues. V dropped 7 bases and J dropped 6; count of bases not matched to a gene: 14. CDR3: CASIPWLAGVEAGELFF. The CDR3 DNA reads TGTGCCAGTATCCCCTGGCTAGCGGGGGTCGAGGCCGGGGAGCTGTTTTTT.

The chain combines TRBV20-1 with TRBJ2-5; 8 nucleotides agree with TRBD2. The CDR3 is made up of 13 amino acids. V shed 3 bases and J 4 bases; nucleotides not matched to a gene: 4. Germline lookup yields CDR1 DFQATT and CDR2 SNEGSKA (reference sequence). CDR3: CSASRGGGETQYF. In nucleotides, the CDR3 is TGCAGTGCTAGTCGGGGGGGCGGAGAGACCCAGTACTTC.

This chain links TRBV7-2 with TRBJ1-6, with TRBD1 matching over 7 bases. The CDR3 contains 15 residues. In germline, CDR1 is SGHTA, CDR2 FQGNSA. The junction had 10 bases not matched to a gene; V was cut back by 7 bases and J by 7 bases. CDR3 nucleotides: TGTGCCAGCACCCCCCTGACAGGGTGGAATTCACCCCTCCACTTT. It is translated as CASTPLTGWNSPLHF.